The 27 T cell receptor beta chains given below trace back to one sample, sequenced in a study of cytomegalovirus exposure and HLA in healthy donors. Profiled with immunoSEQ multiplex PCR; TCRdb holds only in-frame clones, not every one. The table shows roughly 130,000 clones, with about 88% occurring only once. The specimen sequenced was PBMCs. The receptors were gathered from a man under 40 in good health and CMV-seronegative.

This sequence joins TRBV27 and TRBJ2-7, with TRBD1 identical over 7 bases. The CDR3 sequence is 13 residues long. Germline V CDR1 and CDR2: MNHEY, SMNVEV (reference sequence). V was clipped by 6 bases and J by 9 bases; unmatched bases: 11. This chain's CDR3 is CASRPQGSLMQYF. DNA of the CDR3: TGTGCCAGCAGACCACAGGGGTCATTAATGCAGTACTTC.

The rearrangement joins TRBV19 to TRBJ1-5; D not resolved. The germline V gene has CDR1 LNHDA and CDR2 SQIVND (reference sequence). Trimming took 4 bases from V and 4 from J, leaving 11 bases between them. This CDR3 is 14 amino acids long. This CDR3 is CASSTLAGNQPQHF. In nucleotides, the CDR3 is TGTGCCAGTAGTACACTAGCGGGTAATCAGCCCCAGCATTTT.

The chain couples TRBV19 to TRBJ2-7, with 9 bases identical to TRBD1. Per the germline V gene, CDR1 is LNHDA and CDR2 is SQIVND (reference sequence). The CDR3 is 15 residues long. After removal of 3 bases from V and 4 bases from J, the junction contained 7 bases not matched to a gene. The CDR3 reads CASSILTGGLYEQYF. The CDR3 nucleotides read TGTGCCAGTAGTATCCTGACAGGGGGACTTTACGAGCAGTACTTC.

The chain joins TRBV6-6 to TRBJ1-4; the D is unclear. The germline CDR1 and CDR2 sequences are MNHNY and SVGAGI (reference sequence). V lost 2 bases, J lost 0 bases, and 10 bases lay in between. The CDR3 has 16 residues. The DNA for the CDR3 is TGTGCCAGCAGTTACGTATCCTTTGCAACTAATGAAAAACTGTTTTTT. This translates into CASSYVSFATNEKLFF.

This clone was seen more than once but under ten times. The CDR3 region is CASSVSGRVGKQYF. The DNA of the CDR3 is TGTGCCAGCAGTGTTAGCGGGAGGGTTGGAAAGCAGTACTTC. This chain links TRBV6-6 with TRBJ2-7, with TRBD2 matching over 11 bases. J lost 8 bases, V lost 5 bases, and 8 bases had no gene match. CDR3 length equals 14 residues. Germline CDR1 is MNHNY and CDR2 is SVGAGI (reference sequence).

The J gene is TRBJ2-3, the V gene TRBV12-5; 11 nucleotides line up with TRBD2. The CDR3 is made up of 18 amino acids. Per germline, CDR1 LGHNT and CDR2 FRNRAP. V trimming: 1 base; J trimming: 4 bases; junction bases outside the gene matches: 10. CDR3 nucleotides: TGTGCTAGTGGTTTGGCTCGGACTAGCGGGTCGGTCGCAGATACGCAGTATTTT. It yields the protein CASGLARTSGSVADTQYF.

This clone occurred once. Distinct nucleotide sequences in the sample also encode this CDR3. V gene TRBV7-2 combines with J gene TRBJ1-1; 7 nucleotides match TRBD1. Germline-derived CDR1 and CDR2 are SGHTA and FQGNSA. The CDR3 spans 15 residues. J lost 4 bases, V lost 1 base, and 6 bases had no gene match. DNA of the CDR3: TGTGCCAGCAGCTTAGTAAAGGGGGCTCTCACTGAAGCTTTCTTT. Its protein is CASSLVKGALTEAFF.

The CDR3 sequence is CASSPPIPGQGEYEQYF. The CDR3 DNA follows: TGTGCCAGCTCACCACCGATCCCAGGACAGGGGGAATACGAGCAGTACTTC. J is TRBJ2-7 and V is TRBV18; 10 bases fit TRBD1. The trim removed 0 bases at V and 4 bases at J, leaving 9 bases unmatched. Germline V gene lookup returns CDR1 KGHSH and CDR2 LQKENI. The CDR3 totals 17 residues.

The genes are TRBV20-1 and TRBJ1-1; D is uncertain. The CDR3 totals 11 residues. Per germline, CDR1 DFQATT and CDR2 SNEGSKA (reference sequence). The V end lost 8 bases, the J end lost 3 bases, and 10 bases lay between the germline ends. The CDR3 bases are TGCAGTACCGCGGGAGACACTGAAGCTTTCTTT. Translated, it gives CSTAGDTEAFF.

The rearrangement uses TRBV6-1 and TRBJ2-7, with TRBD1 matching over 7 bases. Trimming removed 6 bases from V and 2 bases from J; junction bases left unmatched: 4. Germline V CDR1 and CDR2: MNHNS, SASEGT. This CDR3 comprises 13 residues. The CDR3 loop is CASRNTGAYEQYF. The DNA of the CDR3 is TGTGCCAGCAGGAATACAGGGGCCTACGAGCAGTACTTC.

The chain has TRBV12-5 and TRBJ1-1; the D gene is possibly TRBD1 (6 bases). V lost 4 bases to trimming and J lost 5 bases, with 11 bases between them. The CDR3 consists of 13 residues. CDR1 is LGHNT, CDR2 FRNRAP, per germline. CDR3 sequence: CASGYRETTEAFF. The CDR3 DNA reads TGTGCTAGTGGTTACAGGGAAACGACTGAAGCTTTCTTT.

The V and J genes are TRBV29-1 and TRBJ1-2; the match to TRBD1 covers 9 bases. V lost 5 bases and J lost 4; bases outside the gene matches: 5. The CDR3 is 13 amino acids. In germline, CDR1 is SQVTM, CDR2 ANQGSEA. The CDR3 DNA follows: TGCAGCGTTACTGGGACAGGGACCTATGGCTACACCTTC. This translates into CSVTGTGTYGYTF. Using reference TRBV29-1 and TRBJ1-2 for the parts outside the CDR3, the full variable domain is SAVISQKPSRDICQRGTSLTIQCQVDSQVTMMFWYRQQPGQSLTLIATANQGSEATYESGFVIDKFPISRPNLTFSTLTVSNMSPEDSSIYLCSVTGTGTYGYTFGSGTRLTVV.

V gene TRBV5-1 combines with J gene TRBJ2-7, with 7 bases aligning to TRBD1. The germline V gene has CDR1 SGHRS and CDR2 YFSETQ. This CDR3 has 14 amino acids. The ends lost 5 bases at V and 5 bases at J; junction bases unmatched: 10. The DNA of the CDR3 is TGCGCCAGCAGTCGAGACAGGGCAAAGAACGAGCAGTACTTC. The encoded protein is CASSRDRAKNEQYF.

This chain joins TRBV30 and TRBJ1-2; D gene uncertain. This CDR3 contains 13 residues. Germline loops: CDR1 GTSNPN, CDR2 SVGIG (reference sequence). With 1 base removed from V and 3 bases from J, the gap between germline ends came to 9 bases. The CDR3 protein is CAWSEGQDYGYTF. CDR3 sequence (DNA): TGTGCCTGGAGTGAAGGCCAGGACTATGGCTACACCTTC.

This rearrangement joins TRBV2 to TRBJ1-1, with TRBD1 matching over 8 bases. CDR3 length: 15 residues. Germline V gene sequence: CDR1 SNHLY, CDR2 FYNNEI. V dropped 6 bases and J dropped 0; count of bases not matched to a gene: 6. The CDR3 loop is CASRDTGGLNTEAFF. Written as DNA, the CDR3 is TGTGCCAGCAGGGACACAGGGGGGCTGAACACTGAAGCTTTCTTT.

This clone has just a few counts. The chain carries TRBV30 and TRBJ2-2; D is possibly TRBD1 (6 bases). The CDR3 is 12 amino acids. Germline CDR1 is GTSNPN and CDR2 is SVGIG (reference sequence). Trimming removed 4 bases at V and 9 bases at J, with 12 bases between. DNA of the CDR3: TGTGCCTGGACCACAGGGTTCCGGGAGCTGTTTTTT. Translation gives CAWTTGFRELFF.

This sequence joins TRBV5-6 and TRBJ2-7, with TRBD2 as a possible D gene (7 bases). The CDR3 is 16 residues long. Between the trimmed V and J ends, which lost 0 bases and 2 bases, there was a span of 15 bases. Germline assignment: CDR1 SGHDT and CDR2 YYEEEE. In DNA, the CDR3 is TGTGCCAGCAGCTTGGTAGGGGGGGCCCGTACCTACGAGCAGTACTTC. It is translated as CASSLVGGARTYEQYF.

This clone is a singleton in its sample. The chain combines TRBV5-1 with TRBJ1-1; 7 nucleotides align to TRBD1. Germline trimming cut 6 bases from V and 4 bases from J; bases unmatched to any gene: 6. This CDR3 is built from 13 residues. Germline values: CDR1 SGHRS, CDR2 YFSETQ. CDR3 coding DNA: TGCGCCAGCACCGCGCAGGGGGGCACTGAAGCTTTCTTT. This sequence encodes CASTAQGGTEAFF.

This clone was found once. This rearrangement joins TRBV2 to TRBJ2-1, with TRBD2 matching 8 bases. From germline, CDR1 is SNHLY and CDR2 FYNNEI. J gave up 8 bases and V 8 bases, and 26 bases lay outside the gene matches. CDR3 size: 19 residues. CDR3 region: CASLGGMTSDKSSVDEQFF. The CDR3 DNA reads TGTGCCAGCCTGGGGGGAATGACTAGCGACAAAAGTAGTGTCGATGAGCAGTTCTTC.

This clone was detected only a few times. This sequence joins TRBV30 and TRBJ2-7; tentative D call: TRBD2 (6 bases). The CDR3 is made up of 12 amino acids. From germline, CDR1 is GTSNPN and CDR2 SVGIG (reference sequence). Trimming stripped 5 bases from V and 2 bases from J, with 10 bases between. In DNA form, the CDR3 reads TGTGCCTGGGGGACTGGTCCCTACGAGCAGTACTTC. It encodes CAWGTGPYEQYF.

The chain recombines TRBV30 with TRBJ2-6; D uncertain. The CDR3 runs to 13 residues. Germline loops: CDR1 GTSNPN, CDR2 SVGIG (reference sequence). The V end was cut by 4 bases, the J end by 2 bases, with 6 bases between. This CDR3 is CAWTPTGANVLTF. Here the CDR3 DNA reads TGTGCCTGGACGCCTACTGGGGCCAACGTCCTGACTTTC.

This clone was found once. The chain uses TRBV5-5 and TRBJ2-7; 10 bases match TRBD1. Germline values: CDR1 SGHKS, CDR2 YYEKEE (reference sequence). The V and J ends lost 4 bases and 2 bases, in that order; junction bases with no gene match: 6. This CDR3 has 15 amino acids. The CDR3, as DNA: TGTGCCAGCAGCCGCGGACAGGGGGGCGCCTACGAGCAGTACTTC. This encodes CASSRGQGGAYEQYF.

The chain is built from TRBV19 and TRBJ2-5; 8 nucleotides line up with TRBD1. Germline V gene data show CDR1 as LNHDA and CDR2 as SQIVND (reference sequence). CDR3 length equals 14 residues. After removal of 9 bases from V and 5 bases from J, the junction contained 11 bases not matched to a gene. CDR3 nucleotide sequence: TGTGCCAGCTCAGGGGGCGGCCTAGGGGAGACCCAGTACTTC. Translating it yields CASSGGGLGETQYF.

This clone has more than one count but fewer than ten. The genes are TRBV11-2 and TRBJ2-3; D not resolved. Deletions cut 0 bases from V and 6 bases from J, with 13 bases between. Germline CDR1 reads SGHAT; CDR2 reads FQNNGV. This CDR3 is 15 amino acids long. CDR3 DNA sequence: TGTGCCAGCAGCTTAGATCACTACGACGTGGATACGCAGTATTTT. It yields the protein CASSLDHYDVDTQYF. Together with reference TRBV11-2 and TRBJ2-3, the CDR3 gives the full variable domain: EAGVAQSPRYKIIEKRQSVAFWCNPISGHATLYWYQQILGQGPKLLIQFQNNGVVDDSQLPKDRFSAERLKGVDSTLKIQPAKLEDSAVYLCASSLDHYDVDTQYFGPGTRLTVL.

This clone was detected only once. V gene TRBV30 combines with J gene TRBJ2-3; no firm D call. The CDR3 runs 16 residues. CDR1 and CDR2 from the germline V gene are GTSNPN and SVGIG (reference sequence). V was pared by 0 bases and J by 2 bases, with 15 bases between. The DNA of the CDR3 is TGTGCCTGGAGTGTATCCTCTTGGCCAGACACAGATACGCAGTATTTT. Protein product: CAWSVSSWPDTDTQYF.

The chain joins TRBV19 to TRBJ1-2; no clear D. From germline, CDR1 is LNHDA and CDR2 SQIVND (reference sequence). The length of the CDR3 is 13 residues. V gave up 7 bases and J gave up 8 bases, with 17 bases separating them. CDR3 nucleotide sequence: TGTGCCAGTATTCCCCGAGGCGGCCAGGGCTACACCTTC. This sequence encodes CASIPRGGQGYTF.

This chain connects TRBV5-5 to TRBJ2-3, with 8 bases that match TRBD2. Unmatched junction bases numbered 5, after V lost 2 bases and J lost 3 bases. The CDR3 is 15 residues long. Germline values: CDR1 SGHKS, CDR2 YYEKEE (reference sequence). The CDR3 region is CASSLRAGETDTQYF. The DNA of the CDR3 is TGTGCCAGCAGCTTACGAGCGGGAGAAACAGATACGCAGTATTTT. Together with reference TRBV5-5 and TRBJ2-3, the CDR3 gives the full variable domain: DAGVTQSPTHLIKTRGQQVTLRCSPISGHKSVSWYQQVLGQGPQFIFQYYEKEERGRGNFPDRFSARQFPNYSSELNVNALLLGDSALYLCASSLRAGETDTQYFGPGTRLTVL.